What follows are 8 T cell receptor beta chains derived from one specimen sequenced in a study of cytomegalovirus exposure and HLA in healthy donors listed by TCRdb under 2017. Receptor libraries were prepared by the immunoSEQ multiplex PCR assay. A mixture of 60 forward primers for TCR Vbeta segments and 13 reverse primers for TCR Jbeta segments was used in the multiplex PCR. Imported from immuneACCESS, the table was reduced by TCRdb to in-frame sequences with V and J called. These copies leave out some clones; in studies compared against another copy, an unresolved V gene accounts for under half, and the cause of the remainder is not known. The sample table holds some 150,000 clones, of which roughly 89% were seen once. About 5% of the sample is in the top ten clones. Sequenced input: PBMCs. The receptors stem from a woman younger than 45 in good health and CMV-seronegative.

This chain joins TRBV29-1 and TRBJ2-1; 11 nucleotides align to TRBD2. CDR1 is SQVTM and CDR2 is ANQGSEA in the germline V gene. Germline trimming cut 4 bases from V and 7 bases from J; bases unmatched to any gene: 9. The CDR3 runs 15 residues. The DNA for the CDR3 is TGCAGCGTTGGTAATGGACTAGCGGGTATTAATGAGCAGTTCTTC. Its protein product is CSVGNGLAGINEQFF.

The chain recombines TRBV4-2 with TRBJ2-1; 11 bases are shared with TRBD1. Germline V lookup: CDR1 LGHNA, CDR2 YNFKEQ. V gave up 8 bases and J gave up 9 bases; unmatched junction bases: 12. The CDR3 contains 15 residues. Written as DNA, the CDR3 is TGTGCCAGCCATGCCGGGACAGGGGGACGGGGTGAGCAGTTCTTC. Amino acids: CASHAGTGGRGEQFF.

This chain links TRBV4-2 with TRBJ1-2, with 12 bases lining up with TRBD1. The CDR3 is made up of 16 amino acids. V gave up 4 bases and J gave up 5 bases; unmatched junction bases: 8. Germline V CDR1 and CDR2: LGHNA, YNFKEQ. CDR3 nucleotides: TGTGCCAGCAGCCCGGGACAGGGGGCCTCAATGTATGGCTACACCTTC. It specifies CASSPGQGASMYGYTF.

V is TRBV2 and J is TRBJ2-7; D possibly corresponds to TRBD1 (6 bases). Germline V CDR1 and CDR2: SNHLY, FYNNEI. The V end lost 8 bases, the J end lost 6 bases, and 20 bases lay between the germline ends. CDR3 size: 14 residues. The CDR3 coding sequence is TGTGCCAGCGCTACGAGGCAGGGGAACGTCGAGCAGTACTTC. This translates into CASATRQGNVEQYF.

This chain uses TRBV7-2 with TRBJ2-5, with a possible D match to TRBD2 (6 bases). This CDR3 region has 15 residues. Germline CDR1 and CDR2: SGHTA and FQGNSA. Trimming shortened V by 6 bases and J by 1 base, and 15 bases separated the two germline ends. CDR3 DNA: TGTGCCAGCAGGCTAAGTCCGGGACTCCAAGAGACCCAGTACTTC. Its protein is CASRLSPGLQETQYF.

The gene calls are TRBV20-1 and TRBJ2-5; a possible D gene is TRBD2 (5 bases). Germline V lookup: CDR1 DFQATT, CDR2 SNEGSKA (reference sequence). The CDR3 loop spans 11 amino acids. CDR3 in DNA: TGCAGCCTGGGGAGCCCAGAGACCCAGTACTTC. Translating it yields CSLGSPETQYF.

This chain joins TRBV9 and TRBJ2-7; 9 bases are a match to TRBD1. This CDR3 comprises 14 residues. The trim removed 0 bases at V and 5 bases at J, leaving 3 bases unmatched. Germline CDR1 reads SGDLS; CDR2 reads YYNGEE. CDR3 region: CASSVGTGGDEQYF. The DNA of the CDR3 is TGTGCCAGCAGCGTAGGTACAGGGGGCGACGAGCAGTACTTC.

The rearrangement joins TRBV7-9 to TRBJ1-2, with D hard to call. CDR1 SEHNR and CDR2 FQNEAQ come from the germline V gene (reference sequence). The CDR3 totals 14 residues. The CDR3 nucleotides are TGTGTTTCGCGGGCGGCGGAAACTAACTATGGCTACACCTTC. It encodes CVSRAAETNYGYTF.